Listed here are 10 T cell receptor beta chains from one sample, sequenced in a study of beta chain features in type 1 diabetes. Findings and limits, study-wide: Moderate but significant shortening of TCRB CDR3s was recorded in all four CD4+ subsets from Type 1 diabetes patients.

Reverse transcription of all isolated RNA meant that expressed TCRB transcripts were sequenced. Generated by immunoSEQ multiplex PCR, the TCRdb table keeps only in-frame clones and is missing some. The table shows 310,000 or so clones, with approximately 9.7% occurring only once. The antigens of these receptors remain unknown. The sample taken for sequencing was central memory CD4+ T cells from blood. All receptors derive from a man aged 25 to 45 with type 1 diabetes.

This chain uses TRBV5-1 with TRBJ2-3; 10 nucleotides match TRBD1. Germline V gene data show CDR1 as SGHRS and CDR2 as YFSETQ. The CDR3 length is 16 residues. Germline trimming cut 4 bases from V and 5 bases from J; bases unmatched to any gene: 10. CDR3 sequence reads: CASSITTGGGLDTQYF. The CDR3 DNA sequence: TGCGCCAGCAGCATCACGACAGGGGGCGGACTAGATACGCAGTATTTT.

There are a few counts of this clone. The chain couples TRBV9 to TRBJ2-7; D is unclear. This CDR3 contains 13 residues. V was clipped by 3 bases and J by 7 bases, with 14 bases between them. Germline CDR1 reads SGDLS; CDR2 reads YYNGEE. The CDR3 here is CASSGLGLGEQYF. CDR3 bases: TGTGCCAGCAGCGGACTGGGCCTCGGGGAGCAGTACTTC.

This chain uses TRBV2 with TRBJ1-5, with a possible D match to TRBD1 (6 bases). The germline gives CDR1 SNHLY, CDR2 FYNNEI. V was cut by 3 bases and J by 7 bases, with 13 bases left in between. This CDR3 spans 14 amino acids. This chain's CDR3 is CASSDSQGGQPQHF. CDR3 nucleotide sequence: TGTGCCAGCAGTGACTCACAGGGCGGACAGCCCCAGCATTTT.

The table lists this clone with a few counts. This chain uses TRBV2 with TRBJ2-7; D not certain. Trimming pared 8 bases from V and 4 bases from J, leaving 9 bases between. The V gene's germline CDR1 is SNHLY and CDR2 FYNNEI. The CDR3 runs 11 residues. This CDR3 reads CASASFYEQYF. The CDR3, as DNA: TGTGCCAGCGCAAGCTTTTACGAGCAGTACTTC.

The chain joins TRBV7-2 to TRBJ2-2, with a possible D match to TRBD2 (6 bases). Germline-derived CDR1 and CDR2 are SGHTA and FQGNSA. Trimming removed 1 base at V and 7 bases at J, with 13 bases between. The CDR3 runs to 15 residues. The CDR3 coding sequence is TGTGCCAGCAGCTTAGGGCAGAGGCGGGACGGGGAGCTGTTTTTT. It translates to CASSLGQRRDGELFF.

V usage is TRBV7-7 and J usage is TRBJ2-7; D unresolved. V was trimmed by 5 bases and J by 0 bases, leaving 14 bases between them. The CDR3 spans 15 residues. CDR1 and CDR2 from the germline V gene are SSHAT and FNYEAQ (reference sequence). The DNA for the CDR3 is TGTGCCAGCAGCCCCCGGACCGACCTCTCCTACGAGCAGTACTTC. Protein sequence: CASSPRTDLSYEQYF.

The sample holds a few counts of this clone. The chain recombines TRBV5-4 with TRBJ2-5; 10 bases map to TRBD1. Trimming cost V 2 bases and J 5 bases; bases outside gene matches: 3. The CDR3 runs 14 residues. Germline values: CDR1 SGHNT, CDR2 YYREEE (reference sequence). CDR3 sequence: CASSLWGQGETQYF. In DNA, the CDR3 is TGTGCCAGCAGCTTATGGGGACAGGGGGAGACCCAGTACTTC.

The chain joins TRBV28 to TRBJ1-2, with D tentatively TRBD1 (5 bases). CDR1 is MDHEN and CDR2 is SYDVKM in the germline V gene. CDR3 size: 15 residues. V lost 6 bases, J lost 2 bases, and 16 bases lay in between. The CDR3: CASSWSGARNYGYTF. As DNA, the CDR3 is TGTGCCAGCAGCTGGAGTGGGGCGCGGAACTATGGCTACACCTTC.

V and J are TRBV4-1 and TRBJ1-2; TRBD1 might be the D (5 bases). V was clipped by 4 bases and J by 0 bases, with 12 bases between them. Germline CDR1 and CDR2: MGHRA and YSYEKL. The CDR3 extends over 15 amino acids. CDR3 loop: CASSRGELSNYGYTF. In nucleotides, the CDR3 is TGCGCCAGCAGCCGGGGGGAGCTTTCTAACTATGGCTACACCTTC.

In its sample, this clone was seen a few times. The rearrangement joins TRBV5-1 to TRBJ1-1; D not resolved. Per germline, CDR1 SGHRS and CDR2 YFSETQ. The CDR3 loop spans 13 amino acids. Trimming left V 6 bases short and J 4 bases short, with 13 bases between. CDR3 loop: CASMARSGTEAFF. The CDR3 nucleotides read TGCGCCAGCATGGCACGGTCGGGCACTGAAGCTTTCTTT.